This T cell receptor beta chain was sequenced during a study of blood T cell repertoires in COVID-19. Per the germline V gene, CDR1 is LGHNA and CDR2 is YSLEER. With 3 bases removed from V and 6 bases from J, the gap between germline ends came to 10 bases. There are 13 residues in the CDR3. TCRdb's table, derived via immunoSEQ multiplex PCR, lists solely in-frame clones and lacks some. The sample lists about 180,000 clones; 75% to 90% were seen once. V is TRBV4-3 and J is TRBJ2-3; D is possibly TRBD2 (6 bases). The sample was peripheral blood. This TCR was sampled from a human donor with active or convalescent COVID-19. The donor label of this sample is uncertain. The DNA for the CDR3 is TGCGCCAGCAGCCAGATTCGGGAGGATACGCAGTATTTT. Translated: CASSQIREDTQYF.